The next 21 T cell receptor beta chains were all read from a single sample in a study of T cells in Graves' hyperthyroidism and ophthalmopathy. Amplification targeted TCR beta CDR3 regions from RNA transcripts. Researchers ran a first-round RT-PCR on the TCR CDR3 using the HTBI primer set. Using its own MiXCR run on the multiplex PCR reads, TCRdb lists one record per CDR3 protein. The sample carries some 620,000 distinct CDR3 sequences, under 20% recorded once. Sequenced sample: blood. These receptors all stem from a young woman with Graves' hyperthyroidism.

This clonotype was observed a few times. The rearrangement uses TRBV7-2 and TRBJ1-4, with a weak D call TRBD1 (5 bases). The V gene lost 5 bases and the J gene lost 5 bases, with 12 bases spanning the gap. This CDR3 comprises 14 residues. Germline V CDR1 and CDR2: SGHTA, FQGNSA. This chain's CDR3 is CASSMGGENEKLFF. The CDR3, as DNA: TGTGCCAGCAGCATGGGAGGGGAGAATGAAAAACTGTTTTTT.

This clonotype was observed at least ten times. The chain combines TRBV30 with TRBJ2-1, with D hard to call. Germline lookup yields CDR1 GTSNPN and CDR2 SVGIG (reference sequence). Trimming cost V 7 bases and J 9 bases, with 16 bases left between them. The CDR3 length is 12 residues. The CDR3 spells CASQTNVGEQFF. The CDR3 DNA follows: TGTGCCTCCCAAACGAATGTGGGTGAGCAGTTCTTC.

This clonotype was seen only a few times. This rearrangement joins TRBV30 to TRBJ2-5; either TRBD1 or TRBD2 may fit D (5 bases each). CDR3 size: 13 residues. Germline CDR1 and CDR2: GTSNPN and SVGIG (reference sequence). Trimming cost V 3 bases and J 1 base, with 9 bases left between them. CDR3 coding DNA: TGTGCCTGGAGCCCAGGGACCCAAGAGACCCAGTACTTC. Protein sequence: CAWSPGTQETQYF.

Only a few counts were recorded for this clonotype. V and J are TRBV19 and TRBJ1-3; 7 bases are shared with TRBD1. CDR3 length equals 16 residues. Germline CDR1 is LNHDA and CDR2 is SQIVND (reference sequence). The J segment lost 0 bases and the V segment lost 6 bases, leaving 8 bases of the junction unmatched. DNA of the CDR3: TGTGCCAGTAGAACGACAGGGAGATTCTCTGGAAACACCATATATTTT. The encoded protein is CASRTTGRFSGNTIYF. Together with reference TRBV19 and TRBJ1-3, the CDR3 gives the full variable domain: DGGITQSPKYLFRKEGQNVTLSCEQNLNHDAMYWYRQDPGQGLRLIYYSQIVNDFQKGDIAEGYSVSREKKESFPLTVTSAQKNPTAFYLCASRTTGRFSGNTIYFGEGSWLTVV.

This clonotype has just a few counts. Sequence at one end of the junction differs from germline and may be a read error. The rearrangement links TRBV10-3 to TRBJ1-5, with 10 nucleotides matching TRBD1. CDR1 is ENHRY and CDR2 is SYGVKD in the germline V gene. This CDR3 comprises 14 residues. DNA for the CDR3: TGTGTCATCAGCCCGGGACAGGGGAACCAGCCCCAGCATTTT. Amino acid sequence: CVISPGQGNQPQHF.

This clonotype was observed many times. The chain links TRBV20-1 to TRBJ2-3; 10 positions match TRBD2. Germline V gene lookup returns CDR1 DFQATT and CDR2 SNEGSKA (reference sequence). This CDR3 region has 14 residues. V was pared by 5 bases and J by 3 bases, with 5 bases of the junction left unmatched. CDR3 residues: CSAPASGRTDTQYF. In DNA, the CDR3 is TGCAGTGCTCCCGCTAGCGGGAGAACAGATACGCAGTATTTT.

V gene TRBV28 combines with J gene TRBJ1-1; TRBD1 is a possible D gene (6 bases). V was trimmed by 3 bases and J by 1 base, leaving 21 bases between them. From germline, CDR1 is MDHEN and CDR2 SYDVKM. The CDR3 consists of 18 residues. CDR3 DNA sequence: TGTGCCAGCAGTTTTTTAGTAGAGGGGGGGGCTTCGAACACTGAAGCTTTCTTT. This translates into CASSFLVEGGASNTEAFF.

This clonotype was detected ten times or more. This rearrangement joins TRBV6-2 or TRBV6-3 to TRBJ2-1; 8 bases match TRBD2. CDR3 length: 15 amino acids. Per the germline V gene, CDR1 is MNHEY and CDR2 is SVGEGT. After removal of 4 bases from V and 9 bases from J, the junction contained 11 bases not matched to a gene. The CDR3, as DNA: TGTGCCAGCAGTTCCCGAGCGGGAGCCGGGAGTGAGCAGTTCTTC. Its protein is CASSSRAGAGSEQFF.

The CDR3 coding sequence is TGTGCCAGTAGCGCCAATGGACCGTCTGAAGCTTTCTTT. Protein: CASSANGPSEAFF. The chain has TRBV19 and TRBJ1-1; D unclear. This CDR3 has 13 amino acids. Trimming removed 6 bases from V and 6 bases from J, with 14 bases in between. From germline, CDR1 is LNHDA and CDR2 SQIVND (reference sequence).

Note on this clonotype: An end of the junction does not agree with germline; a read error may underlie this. CDR3 region: CASSYWNAGELFF. The CDR3 DNA reads TGTGCCAGCAGTTACTGGAACGCCGGGGAGCTGTTTTTT. The genes are TRBV6-5 and TRBJ2-2; no clear D gene. The CDR3 runs 13 residues. The germline CDR1 and CDR2 sequences are MNHEY and SVGAGI.

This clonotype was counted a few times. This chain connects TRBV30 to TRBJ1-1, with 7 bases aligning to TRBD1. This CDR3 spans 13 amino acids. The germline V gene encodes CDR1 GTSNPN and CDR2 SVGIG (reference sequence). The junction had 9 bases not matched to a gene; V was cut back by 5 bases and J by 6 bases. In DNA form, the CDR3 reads TGTGCCTGGGACCGGGGGACAGCCCCTGAAGCTTTCTTT. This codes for CAWDRGTAPEAFF.

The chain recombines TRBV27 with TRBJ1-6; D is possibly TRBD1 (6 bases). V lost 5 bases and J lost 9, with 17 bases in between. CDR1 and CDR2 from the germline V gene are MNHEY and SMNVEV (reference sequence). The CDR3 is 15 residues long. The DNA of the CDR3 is TGTGCCAGCAGTGTCCTGGGGGGGCAAAGTTCACCCCTCCACTTT. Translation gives CASSVLGGQSSPLHF.

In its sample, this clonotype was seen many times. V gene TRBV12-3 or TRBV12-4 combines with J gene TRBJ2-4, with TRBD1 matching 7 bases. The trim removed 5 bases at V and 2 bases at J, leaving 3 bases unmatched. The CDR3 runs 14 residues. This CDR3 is CASSTGETKNIQYF. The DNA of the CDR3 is TGTGCCAGCAGTACAGGGGAGACCAAAAACATTCAGTACTTC.

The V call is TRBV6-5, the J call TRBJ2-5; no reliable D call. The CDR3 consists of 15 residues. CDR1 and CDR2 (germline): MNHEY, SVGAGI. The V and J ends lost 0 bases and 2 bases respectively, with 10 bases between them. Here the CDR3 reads CASSYSDLAQETQYF. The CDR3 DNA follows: TGTGCCAGCAGTTACTCTGACTTGGCTCAAGAGACCCAGTACTTC.

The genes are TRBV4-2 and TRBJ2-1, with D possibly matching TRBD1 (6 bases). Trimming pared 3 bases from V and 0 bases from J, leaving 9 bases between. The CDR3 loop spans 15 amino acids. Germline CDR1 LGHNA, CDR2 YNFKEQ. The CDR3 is CASSQGAGSYNEQFF. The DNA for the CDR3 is TGTGCCAGCAGCCAGGGGGCCGGCTCCTACAATGAGCAGTTCTTC.

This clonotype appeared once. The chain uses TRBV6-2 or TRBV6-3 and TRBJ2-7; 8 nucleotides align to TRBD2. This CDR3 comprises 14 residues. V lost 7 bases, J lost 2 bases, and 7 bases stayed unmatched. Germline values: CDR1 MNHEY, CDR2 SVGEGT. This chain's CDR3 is CASMSERETYEQYF. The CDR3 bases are TGTGCCAGCATGTCCGAGCGGGAGACCTACGAGCAGTACTTC.

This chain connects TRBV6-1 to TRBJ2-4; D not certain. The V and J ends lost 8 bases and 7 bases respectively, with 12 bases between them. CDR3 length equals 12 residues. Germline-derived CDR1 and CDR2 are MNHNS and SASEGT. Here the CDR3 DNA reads TGTGCCAGCGCCGAGGACGGGAACATTCAGTACTTC. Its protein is CASAEDGNIQYF.

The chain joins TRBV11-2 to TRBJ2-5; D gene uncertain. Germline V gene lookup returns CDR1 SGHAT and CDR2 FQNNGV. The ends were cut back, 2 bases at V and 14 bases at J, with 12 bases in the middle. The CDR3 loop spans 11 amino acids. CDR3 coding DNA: TGTGCCAGCAGCTTATCGTTGGAACCCTACTTC. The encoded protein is CASSLSLEPYF.

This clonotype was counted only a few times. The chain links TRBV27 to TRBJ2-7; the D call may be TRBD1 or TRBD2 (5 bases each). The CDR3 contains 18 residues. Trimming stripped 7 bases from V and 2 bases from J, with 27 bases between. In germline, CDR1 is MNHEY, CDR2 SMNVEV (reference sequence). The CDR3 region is CASKSEVLGPGEPYEQYF. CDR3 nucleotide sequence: TGTGCCAGCAAGTCGGAGGTTTTGGGGCCCGGGGAGCCCTACGAGCAGTACTTC.

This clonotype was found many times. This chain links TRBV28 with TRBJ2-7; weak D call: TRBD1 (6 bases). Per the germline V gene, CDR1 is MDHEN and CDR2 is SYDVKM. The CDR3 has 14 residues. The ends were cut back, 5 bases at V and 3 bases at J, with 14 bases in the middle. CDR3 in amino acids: CASSAQGFGYEQYF. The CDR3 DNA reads TGTGCCAGCAGTGCCCAGGGGTTTGGCTACGAGCAGTACTTC.

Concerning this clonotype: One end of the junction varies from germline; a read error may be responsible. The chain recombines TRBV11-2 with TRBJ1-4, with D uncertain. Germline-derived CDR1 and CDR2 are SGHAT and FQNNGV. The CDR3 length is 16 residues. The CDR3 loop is CASSPRPSRANGKLFF. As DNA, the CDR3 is TGTGCCAGCAGCCCTCGACCTAGCCGGGCTAATGGAAAACTGTTTTTT.